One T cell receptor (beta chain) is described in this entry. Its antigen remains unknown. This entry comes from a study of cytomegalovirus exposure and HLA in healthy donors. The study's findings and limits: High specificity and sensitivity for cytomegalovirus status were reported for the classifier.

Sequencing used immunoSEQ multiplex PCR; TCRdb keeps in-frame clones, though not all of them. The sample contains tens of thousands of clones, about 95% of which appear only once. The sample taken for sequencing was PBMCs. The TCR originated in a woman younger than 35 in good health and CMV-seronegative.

The chain's CDR3 is CAWRVTNRGEQYF. The CDR3 bases are TGTGCCTGGAGGGTAACAAACAGGGGCGAGCAGTACTTC. The chain joins TRBV30 to TRBJ2-7, with 7 bases fitting TRBD1. The J segment lost 6 bases and the V segment lost 3 bases, leaving 8 bases of the junction unmatched. CDR1 and CDR2 from the germline V gene are GTSNPN and SVGIG (reference sequence). The CDR3 has 13 residues.